The 27 T cell receptor beta chains given below trace back to one sample, sequenced in a study of monozygotic twins with inflammatory bowel disease. Using the 5' RACE reads, TCRdb records one entry per CDR3 protein without DNA. The table lists under 350,000 distinct CDR3 sequences, with roughly 5.3% in the top ten. The sequenced material came from blood. The receptors here all came from a human donor with ulcerative colitis or Crohn's disease, or a healthy co-twin of an affected twin (not recorded which).

This chain uses TRBV28 with TRBJ2-1; TCRdb gives TRBD1 as the D gene, but with no DNA this cannot be confirmed. This CDR3 spans 14 amino acids. Germline V lookup: CDR1 MDHEN, CDR2 SYDVKM. CDR3 protein: CASSLNRGPNEQFF.

This rearrangement joins TRBV7-2 to TRBJ1-1; the D call from TCRdb, TRBD1, cannot be confirmed without DNA. The CDR3 is made up of 15 amino acids. CDR1 is SGHTA, CDR2 FQGNSA, per germline. The CDR3 is CASSIGQTMNTEAFF. The variable domain in full, with the rest retrieved from reference TRBV7-2 and TRBJ1-1, is GAGVSQSPSNKVTEKGKDVELRCDPISGHTALYWYRQSLGQGLEFLIYFQGNSAPDKSGLPSDRFSAERTGGSVSTLTIQRTQQEDSAVYLCASSIGQTMNTEAFFGQGTRLTVV.

The chain carries TRBV7-9 and TRBJ2-7. The CDR3 consists of 11 residues. CDR1 is SEHNR, CDR2 FQNEAQ, per germline (reference sequence). This CDR3 reads CASSLVGEQYF. The complete variable domain, with remaining parts taken from reference TRBV7-9 and TRBJ2-7, reads DTGVSQNPRHKITKRGQNVTFRCDPISEHNRLYWYRQTLGQGPEFLTYFQNEAQLEKSRLLSDRFSAERPKGSFSTLEIQRTEQGDSAMYLCASSLVGEQYFGPGTRLTVT.

The chain carries TRBV30 and TRBJ2-7; no DNA is available, so the TRBD1 call from TCRdb remains unchecked. This CDR3 has 12 amino acids. Germline V gives CDR1 GTSNPN, CDR2 SVGIG (reference sequence). CDR3: CASNTAGDEQYF.

V gene TRBV5-1 combines with J gene TRBJ2-5; TCRdb reports TRBD1, a call that lacks DNA to check it against. CDR3 size: 13 residues. Germline assignment: CDR1 SGHRS and CDR2 YFSETQ. Here the CDR3 reads CASHGSPGETQYF.

This CDR3 reads CASSLAGEGLEQYF. The gene calls are TRBV12-3 or TRBV12-4 and TRBJ2-7; checking the TCRdb D call of TRBD1 is not possible without DNA. This CDR3 has 14 amino acids.

CDR3 residues: CSVERSSGANVLTF. The chain carries TRBV29-1 and TRBJ2-6. From germline, CDR1 is SQVTM and CDR2 ANQGSEA. CDR3 length: 14 residues.

V usage is TRBV20-1 and J usage is TRBJ2-1; the D call of TRBD2 rests on TCRdb alone, since no DNA is present to check it. CDR3 size: 18 residues. Germline-derived CDR1 and CDR2 are DFQATT and SNEGSKA (reference sequence). CDR3 amino acids: CSASASLGVGWSYNEQFF.

The chain links TRBV10-1 to TRBJ2-4; TCRdb's D gene call, TRBD2, goes unchecked for lack of DNA. Per germline, CDR1 WNHNN and CDR2 SYGVQD (reference sequence). The CDR3 loop spans 16 amino acids. The CDR3 sequence is CASSPGLAGSENIQYF.

The chain combines TRBV4-3 with TRBJ2-7. Per the germline V gene, CDR1 is LGHNA and CDR2 is YSLEER. The CDR3 is made up of 13 amino acids. CDR3 region: CASSQDRTWEQYF.

The V and J genes are TRBV20-1 and TRBJ2-4; TCRdb lists TRBD2, though no DNA is available to test this call. This CDR3 comprises 13 residues. Germline V lookup: CDR1 DFQATT, CDR2 SNEGSKA (reference sequence). The CDR3 is CSAPASGGVIQYF.

The chain couples TRBV29-1 to TRBJ2-2; TCRdb designates TRBD2, a call that cannot be tested without DNA. The CDR3 has 14 residues. Germline CDR1 and CDR2: SQVTM and ANQGSEA. The chain's CDR3 is CSVAAGRATGELFF.

The chain combines TRBV2 with TRBJ1-4; without DNA, the TCRdb call of TRBD1 cannot be checked. Germline V gene data show CDR1 as SNHLY and CDR2 as FYNNEI. The CDR3 runs 16 residues. The CDR3 loop is CASSFPGQGVREKLFF.

The V gene is TRBV12-3 or TRBV12-4, the J gene TRBJ1-1. This CDR3 region has 14 residues. CDR3: CASSLSWGGSEAFF.

The chain links TRBV5-1 to TRBJ2-4; TCRdb returns TRBD1, unconfirmable since there is no DNA. CDR1 SGHRS and CDR2 YFSETQ come from the germline V gene. CDR3 length: 14 amino acids. CDR3 region: CASSWSGKKNIQYF.

V and J are TRBV3-1 and TRBJ2-1; TCRdb designates TRBD2, a call that cannot be tested without DNA. Per germline, CDR1 LGHDT and CDR2 YNNKEL (reference sequence). The CDR3 length is 14 residues. The CDR3 region is CASSQDLSAGPKFF.

The chain employs TRBV7-2 and TRBJ2-2; lacking DNA, the TRBD1 call made by TCRdb goes unchecked. The CDR3 contains 15 residues. The germline V gene has CDR1 SGHTA and CDR2 FQGNSA. Here the CDR3 reads CASTPTGAHTGELFF.

The chain combines TRBV5-1 with TRBJ2-7; the TCRdb call, TRBD1, lacks DNA for checking. Germline V lookup: CDR1 SGHRS, CDR2 YFSETQ. The CDR3 length is 14 residues. CDR3 residues: CASRQQGSSYEQYF.

The chain has TRBV14 and TRBJ2-2; TCRdb gives TRBD1 as the D gene, but with no DNA this cannot be confirmed. The germline CDR1 and CDR2 sequences are SGHDN and FVKESK. The CDR3 extends over 16 amino acids. CDR3 sequence: CASSETGAPNTGELFF.

The CDR3 spells CASIRQNTGELFF. The chain has TRBV2 and TRBJ2-2. This CDR3 has 13 amino acids. Germline-derived CDR1 and CDR2 are SNHLY and FYNNEI.

This chain links TRBV11-2 with TRBJ2-7; TCRdb names TRBD1, which stays unverified in the absence of DNA. Germline CDR1 and CDR2: SGHAT and FQNNGV. The CDR3 consists of 15 residues. The CDR3 reads CASSLETGGNYEQYF.

This chain connects TRBV5-5 to TRBJ1-5; TCRdb's assignment of TRBD1 cannot be checked, as there is no DNA. There are 18 residues in the CDR3. CDR1 is SGHKS, CDR2 YYEKEE, per germline (reference sequence). CDR3 loop: CASSLSFLLDSDNQPQHF. Using reference TRBV5-5 and TRBJ1-5 for the parts outside the CDR3, the full variable domain is DAGVTQSPTHLIKTRGQQVTLRCSPISGHKSVSWYQQVLGQGPQFIFQYYEKEERGRGNFPDRFSARQFPNYSSELNVNALLLGDSALYLCASSLSFLLDSDNQPQHFGDGTRLSIL.

J is TRBJ1-2 and V is TRBV7-9. The CDR3 runs to 13 residues. Germline V gene data show CDR1 as SEHNR and CDR2 as FQNEAQ (reference sequence). The chain's CDR3 is CASTIQPDYGYTF.

The gene calls are TRBV5-4 and TRBJ2-7; TCRdb proposes TRBD2, but this gene call is untestable without DNA. There are 13 residues in the CDR3. Germline values: CDR1 SGHNT, CDR2 YYREEE (reference sequence). The CDR3 here is CASSGRGIHEQYF.

V is TRBV7-7 and J is TRBJ2-1; absent DNA, TCRdb's TRBD2 call cannot be checked. The CDR3 totals 13 residues. Germline values: CDR1 SSHAT, CDR2 FNYEAQ (reference sequence). The CDR3 region is CASSFGTGSEQFF.

The V and J genes are TRBV19 and TRBJ2-3; lacking DNA, the TRBD1 call made by TCRdb goes unchecked. Germline V CDR1 and CDR2: LNHDA, SQIVND (reference sequence). The CDR3 length is 16 residues. The CDR3 protein is CASSRIPQVSTDTQYF.

V gene TRBV7-9 combines with J gene TRBJ1-2; the TCRdb call, TRBD1, lacks DNA for checking. The V gene's germline CDR1 is SEHNR and CDR2 FQNEAQ (reference sequence). This CDR3 comprises 17 residues. CDR3: CASSLVKSGGRFYGYTF.